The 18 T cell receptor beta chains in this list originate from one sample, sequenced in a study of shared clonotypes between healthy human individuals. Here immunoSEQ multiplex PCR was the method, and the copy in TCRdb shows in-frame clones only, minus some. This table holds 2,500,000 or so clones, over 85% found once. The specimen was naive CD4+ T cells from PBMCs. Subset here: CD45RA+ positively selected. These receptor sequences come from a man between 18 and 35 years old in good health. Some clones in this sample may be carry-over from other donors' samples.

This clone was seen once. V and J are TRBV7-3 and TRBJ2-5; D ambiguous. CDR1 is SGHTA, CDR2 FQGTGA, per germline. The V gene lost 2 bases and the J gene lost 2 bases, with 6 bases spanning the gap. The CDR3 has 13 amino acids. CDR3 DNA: TGTGCCAGCAGCTTAGGAGTGCAAGAGACCCAGTACTTC. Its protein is CASSLGVQETQYF.

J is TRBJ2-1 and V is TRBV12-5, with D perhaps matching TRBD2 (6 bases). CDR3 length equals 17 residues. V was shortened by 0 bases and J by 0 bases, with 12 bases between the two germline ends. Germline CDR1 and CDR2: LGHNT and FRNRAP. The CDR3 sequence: CASGLVLLGGSYNEQFF. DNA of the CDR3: TGTGCTAGTGGTTTGGTACTTTTGGGGGGCTCCTACAATGAGCAGTTCTTC.

The CDR3 nucleotides read TGTGCCAGCAGTTACTCAAACGGAGAGGAAGCTTTCTTT. Translating it yields CASSYSNGEEAFF. This chain joins TRBV6-5 and TRBJ1-1; D not certain. Germline lookup yields CDR1 MNHEY and CDR2 SVGAGI. The CDR3 sequence is 13 residues long. V was pared by 0 bases and J by 8 bases, with 10 bases between.

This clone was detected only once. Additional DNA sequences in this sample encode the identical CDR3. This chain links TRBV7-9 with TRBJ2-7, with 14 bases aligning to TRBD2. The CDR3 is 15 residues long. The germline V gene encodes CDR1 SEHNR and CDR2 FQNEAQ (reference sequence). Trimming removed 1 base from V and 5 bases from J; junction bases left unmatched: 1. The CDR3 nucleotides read TGTGCCAGCAGCTTAGGGGGACTAGCGGGAGACGAGCAGTACTTC. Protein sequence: CASSLGGLAGDEQYF.

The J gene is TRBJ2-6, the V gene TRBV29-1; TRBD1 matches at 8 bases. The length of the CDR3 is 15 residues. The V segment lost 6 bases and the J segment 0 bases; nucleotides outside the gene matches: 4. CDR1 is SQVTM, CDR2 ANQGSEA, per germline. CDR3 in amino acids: CSVRTGNSGANVLTF. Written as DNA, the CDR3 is TGCAGCGTCCGGACAGGGAACTCTGGGGCCAACGTCCTGACTTTC.

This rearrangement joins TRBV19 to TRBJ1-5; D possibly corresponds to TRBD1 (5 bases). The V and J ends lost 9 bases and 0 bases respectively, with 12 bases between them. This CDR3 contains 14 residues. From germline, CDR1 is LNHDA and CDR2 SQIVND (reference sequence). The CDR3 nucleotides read TGTGCCAGCCGCGTGGGGGTTAGCAATCAGCCCCAGCATTTT. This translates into CASRVGVSNQPQHF.

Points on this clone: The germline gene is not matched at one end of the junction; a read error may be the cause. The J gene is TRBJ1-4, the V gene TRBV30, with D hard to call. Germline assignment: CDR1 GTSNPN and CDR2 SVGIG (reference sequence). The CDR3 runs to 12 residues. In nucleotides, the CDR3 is TGTGCCTGGAGCCTGGGGAGTAGAAAAACTGTTTTT. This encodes CAWSLGSRKTVF. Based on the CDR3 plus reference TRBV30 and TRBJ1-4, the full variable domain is SQTIHQWPATLVQPVGSPLSLECTVEGTSNPNLYWYRQAAGRGLQLLFYSVGIGQISSEVPQNLSASRPQDRQFILSSKKLLLSDSGFYLCAWSLGSRKTVFGSGTQLSVL.

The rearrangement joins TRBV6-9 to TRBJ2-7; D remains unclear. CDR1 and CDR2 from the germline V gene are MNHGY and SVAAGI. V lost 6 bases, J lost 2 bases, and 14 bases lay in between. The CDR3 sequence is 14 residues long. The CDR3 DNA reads TGTGCCAGCAGAAGAGACTGCGGTGCCTACGAGCAGTACTTC. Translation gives CASRRDCGAYEQYF.

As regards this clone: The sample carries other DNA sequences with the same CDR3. CDR3 amino acids: CASSLAGRGRGETQYF. In nucleotides, the CDR3 is TGTGCCAGCAGCTTAGCTGGACGTGGGAGGGGGGAGACCCAGTACTTC. The chain carries TRBV7-6 and TRBJ2-5, with D maybe TRBD2 (7 bases). CDR3 length: 16 residues. Germline V gene sequence: CDR1 SGHVS, CDR2 FNYEAQ. V dropped 0 bases and J dropped 5 bases, with 16 bases sitting between them.

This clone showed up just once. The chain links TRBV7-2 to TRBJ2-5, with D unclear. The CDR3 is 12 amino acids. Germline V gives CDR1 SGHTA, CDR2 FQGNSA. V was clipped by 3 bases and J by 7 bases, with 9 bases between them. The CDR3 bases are TGTGCCAGCAGCTTCGACTCCAGGACCCAGTACTTC. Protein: CASSFDSRTQYF. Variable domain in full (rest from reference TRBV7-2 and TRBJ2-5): GAGVSQSPSNKVTEKGKDVELRCDPISGHTALYWYRQSLGQGLEFLIYFQGNSAPDKSGLPSDRFSAERTGGSVSTLTIQRTQQEDSAVYLCASSFDSRTQYFGPGTRLLVL.

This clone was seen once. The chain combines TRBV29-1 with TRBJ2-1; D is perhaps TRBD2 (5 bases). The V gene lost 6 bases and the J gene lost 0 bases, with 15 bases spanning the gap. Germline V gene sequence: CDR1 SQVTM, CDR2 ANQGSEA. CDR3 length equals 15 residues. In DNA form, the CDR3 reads TGCAGCGTCCGAGGGAGCGGCCGCTCCTACAATGAGCAGTTCTTC. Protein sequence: CSVRGSGRSYNEQFF.

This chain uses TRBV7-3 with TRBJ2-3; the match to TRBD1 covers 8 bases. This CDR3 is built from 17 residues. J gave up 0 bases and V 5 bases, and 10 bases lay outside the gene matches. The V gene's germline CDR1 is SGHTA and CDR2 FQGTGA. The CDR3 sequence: CASSAGTGAPSTDTQYF. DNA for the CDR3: TGTGCCAGCAGCGCAGGGACAGGAGCACCCAGCACAGATACGCAGTATTTT.

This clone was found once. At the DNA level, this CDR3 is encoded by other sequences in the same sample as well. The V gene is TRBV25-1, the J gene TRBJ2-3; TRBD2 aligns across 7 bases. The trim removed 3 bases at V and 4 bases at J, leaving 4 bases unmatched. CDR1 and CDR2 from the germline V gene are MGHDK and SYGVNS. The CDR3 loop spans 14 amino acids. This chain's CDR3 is CASSDTRGADTQYF. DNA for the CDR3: TGTGCCAGCAGTGATACCCGGGGGGCAGATACGCAGTATTTT.

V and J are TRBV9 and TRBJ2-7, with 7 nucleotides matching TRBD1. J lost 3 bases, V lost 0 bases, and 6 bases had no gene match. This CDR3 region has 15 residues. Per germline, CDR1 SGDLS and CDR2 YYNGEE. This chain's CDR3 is CASSVGQGVNYEQYF. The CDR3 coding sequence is TGTGCCAGCAGCGTAGGACAGGGAGTAAACTACGAGCAGTACTTC. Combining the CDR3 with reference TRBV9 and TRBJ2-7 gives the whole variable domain DSGVTQTPKHLITATGQRVTLRCSPRSGDLSVYWYQQSLDQGLQFLIQYYNGEERAKGNILERFSAQQFPDLHSELNLSSLELGDSALYFCASSVGQGVNYEQYFGPGTRLTVT.

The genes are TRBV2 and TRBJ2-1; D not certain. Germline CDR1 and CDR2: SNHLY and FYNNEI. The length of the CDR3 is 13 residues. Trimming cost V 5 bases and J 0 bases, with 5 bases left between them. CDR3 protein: CASSSSSYNEQFF. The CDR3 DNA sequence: TGTGCCAGCAGTTCCAGCTCCTACAATGAGCAGTTCTTC.

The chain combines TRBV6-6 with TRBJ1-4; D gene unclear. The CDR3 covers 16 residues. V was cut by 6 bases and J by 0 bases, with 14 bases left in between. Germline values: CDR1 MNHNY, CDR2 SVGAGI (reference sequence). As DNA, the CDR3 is TGTGCCAGCAGCCAGCTGGGCCTACCAACTAATGAAAAACTGTTTTTT. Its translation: CASSQLGLPTNEKLFF.

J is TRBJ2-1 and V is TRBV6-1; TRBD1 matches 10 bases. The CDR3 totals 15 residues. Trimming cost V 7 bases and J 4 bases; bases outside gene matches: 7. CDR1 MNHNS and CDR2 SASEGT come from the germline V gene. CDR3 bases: TGTGCCAGCAAAGTCGGGACAGGGGCGTACAATGAGCAGTTCTTC. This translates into CASKVGTGAYNEQFF.

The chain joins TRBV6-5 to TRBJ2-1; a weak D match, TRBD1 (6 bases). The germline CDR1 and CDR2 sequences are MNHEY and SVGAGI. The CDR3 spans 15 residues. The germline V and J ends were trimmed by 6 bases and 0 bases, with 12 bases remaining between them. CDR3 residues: CASRKQGSSYNEQFF. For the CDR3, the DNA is TGTGCCAGCAGGAAACAGGGAAGCTCCTACAATGAGCAGTTCTTC.